This entry describes one T cell receptor (beta chain). Its antigen is still unknown. The source of the sample is a study of beta chain features in type 1 diabetes. The authors took one heparinised blood draw, averaging about 116 mL, from each donor. Sorted CD4+ subsets: naive, central memory, regulatory, stem cell-like memory (CD45RO/CCR7/CD25/CD127/CD95/CD27 panel). Every bit of the isolated RNA underwent reverse transcription, so sequencing read expressed TCRB transcripts. TCRdb's copy holds only in-frame clones and misses some; the assay was immunoSEQ multiplex PCR. The table shows about 140,000 clones, with 6% to 7.5% occurring only once. Trimming removed 2 bases at V and 1 base at J, with 10 bases between. The CDR3 consists of 15 residues. CDR1 and CDR2 from the germline V gene are SNHLY and FYNNEI. Study-level points and caveats: A potential influence of HLA type upon TCRB rearrangement remained unresolved herein.

This sequence joins TRBV2 and TRBJ2-3, with D tentatively TRBD1 (6 bases). The source of this sequence is a woman between 25 and 40 years old in good health. Sequences were obtained from central memory CD4+ T cells from blood. Written as DNA, the CDR3 is TGTGCCAGCAGTGAAATGGGGGCCGGCACAGATACGCAGTATTTT. The encoded protein is CASSEMGAGTDTQYF.